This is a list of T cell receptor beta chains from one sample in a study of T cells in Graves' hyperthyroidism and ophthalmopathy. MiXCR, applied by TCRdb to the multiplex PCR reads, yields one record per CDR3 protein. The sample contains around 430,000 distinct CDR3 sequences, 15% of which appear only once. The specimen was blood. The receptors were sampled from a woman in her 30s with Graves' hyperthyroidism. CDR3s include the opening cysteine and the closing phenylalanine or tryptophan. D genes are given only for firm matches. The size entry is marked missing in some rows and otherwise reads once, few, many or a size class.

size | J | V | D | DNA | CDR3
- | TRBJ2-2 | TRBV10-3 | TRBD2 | TGTGCCATCAGCGCGCGTGGACTAGCGGACTACACCGGGGAGCTGTTTTTT | CAISARGLADYTGELFF
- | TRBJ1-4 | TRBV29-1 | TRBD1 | TGCAGCGTCAAGGCCGGGACAGGGCTCGAAAAACTGTTTTTT | CSVKAGTGLEKLFF
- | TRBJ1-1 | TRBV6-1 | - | TGTGCCAGCAGCCCCACCGGGGATCCAGCTTTCTTT | CASSPTGDPAFF
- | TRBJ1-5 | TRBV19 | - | TGTGCCAGTTCACCGAACCGGGGACGTAGCAATCAGCCCCAGCATTTT | CASSPNRGRSNQPQHF
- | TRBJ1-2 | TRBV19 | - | TGTGCCACCCCCAGAGGGTCCGGTGGCTACACCTTC | CATPRGSGGYTF
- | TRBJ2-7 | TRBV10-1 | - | TGCGCCAGCAGTGATGAGTACGAGCAGTACTTC | CASSDEYEQYF
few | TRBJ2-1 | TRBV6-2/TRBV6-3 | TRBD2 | TGTGCCAGCAGTCCCGCGACTAGCGGGAGAAATGAGCAGTTCTTC | CASSPATSGRNEQFF
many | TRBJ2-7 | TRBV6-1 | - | TGTGCCTCCTCACGCGGGCAGGGATGGCACGAGCAGTACTTC | CASSRGQGWHEQYF
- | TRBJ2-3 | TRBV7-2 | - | TGTGCCAGCAGCTTAACTAGTATGGGCACAGATACGCAGTATTTT | CASSLTSMGTDTQYF
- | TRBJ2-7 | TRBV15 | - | TGTGCCACCAGCAGAAACCCGTGGACAGAGGGGTCCGAGCAGTACTTC | CATSRNPWTEGSEQYF
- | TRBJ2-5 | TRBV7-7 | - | TGTGCTAGCAGCCCCAGGACTCCCGGGGGAGAGACCCAGTACTTC | CASSPRTPGGETQYF
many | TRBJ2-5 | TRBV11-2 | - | TGTGCCAGCAGCTTTTGGGAGTACGAGACCCAGTACTTC | CASSFWEYETQYF
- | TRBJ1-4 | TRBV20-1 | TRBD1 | TGCAGTGCTAGCGTTAGGACAGGTACTAATGAAAAACTGTTTTTT | CSASVRTGTNEKLFF
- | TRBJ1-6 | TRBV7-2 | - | TGTGCCAGCAAAGGGTGGTCCGGAGTCGAATCCCTCCACTTT | CASKGWSGVESLHF
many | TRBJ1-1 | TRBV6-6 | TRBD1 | TGTGCCAGCAGTTACAGGACAGGGGGCGTCAAGGCTTTCTTT | CASSYRTGGVKAFF
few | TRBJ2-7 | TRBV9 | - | TGTGCCAGCAGCGTTGGGGGGATTGAATCCTACGAGCAGTACTTC | CASSVGGIESYEQYF
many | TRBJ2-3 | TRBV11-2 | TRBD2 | TGTGCCAGCAGCTTAGGGGGAATTGGTGGGGGAGGGCTTGGCACAGATACGCAGTATTTT | CASSLGGIGGGGLGTDTQYF
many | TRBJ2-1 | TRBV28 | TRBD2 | TGTGCCACCCTCGGACTAGCCCACCCGGTAAATGAGCAGTTCTTC | CATLGLAHPVNEQFF
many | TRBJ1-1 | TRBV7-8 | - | TGTGCCAGCAGCTTAGGGAGCCCGGGACTGCAGAGTGAAGCTTTCTTT | CASSLGSPGLQSEAFF